This T cell receptor beta chain was sequenced in a study of shared clonotypes between healthy human individuals. This clone was detected only once. Its antigen is unidentified. Germline V gene lookup returns CDR1 MDHEN and CDR2 SYDVKM. This CDR3 has 15 amino acids. V lost 6 bases to trimming and J lost 2 bases, with 17 bases between them. The naive CD8 population came from CD45RO-negative cells selected for CCR7, without terminally differentiated effector memory CD45RA+ cells. Every donor was a Caucasian adult from Nashville, Tennessee. For each subset, genomic DNA was distributed in equal portions over several immunoSEQ plates. The assay was immunoSEQ multiplex PCR, and TCRdb's table has in-frame clones only and misses some. The sample carries over 750,000 clones, 95% to 97% recorded once. Study findings and constraints: Clonotype sharing levels among donors were expected to vary with sequencing depth.

This clonotype was sampled from a man in his thirties or forties in good health. The V gene is TRBV28, the J gene TRBJ2-7; D might be TRBD1 (6 bases). Specimen: naive CD8+ T cells sorted from blood. The CDR3 DNA reads TGTGCCAGCAGGGCGGTACGGGACATACCCTACGAGCAGTACTTC. Its protein is CASRAVRDIPYEQYF.